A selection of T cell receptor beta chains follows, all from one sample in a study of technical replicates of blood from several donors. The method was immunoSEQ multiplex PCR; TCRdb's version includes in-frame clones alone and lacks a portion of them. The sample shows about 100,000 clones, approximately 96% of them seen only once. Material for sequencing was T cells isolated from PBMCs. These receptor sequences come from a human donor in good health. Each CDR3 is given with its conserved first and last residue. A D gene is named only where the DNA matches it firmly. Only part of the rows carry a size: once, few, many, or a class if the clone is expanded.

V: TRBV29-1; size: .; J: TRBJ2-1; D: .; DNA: TGCAGCGTTGAGGCGGGACGAACCTACAATGAGCAGTTCTTC; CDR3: CSVEAGRTYNEQFF
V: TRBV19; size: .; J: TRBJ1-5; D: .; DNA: TGTGCCAGTAGTGTTGAAAGGGGGGGGCAGCCCCAGCATTTT; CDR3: CASSVERGGQPQHF
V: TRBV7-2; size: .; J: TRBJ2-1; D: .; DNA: TGTGCCAGCAGCACAAAATCCAGCTCCTACAATGAGCAGTTCTTC; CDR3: CASSTKSSSYNEQFF
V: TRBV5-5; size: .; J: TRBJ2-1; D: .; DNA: TGTGCCAGCAGCTTGGCCCCCCTAGCGAGGAATGAGCAGTTCTTC; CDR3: CASSLAPLARNEQFF
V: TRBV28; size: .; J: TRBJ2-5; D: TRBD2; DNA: TGTGCCAGCAGTTTACTACTAGCGGGGAGGGAGACCCAGTACTTC; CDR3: CASSLLLAGRETQYF
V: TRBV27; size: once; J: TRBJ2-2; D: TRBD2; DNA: TGTGCCAACAGTTCTTATGGCAAAGCGGGAGGACCCGGGGAGCTGTTTTTT; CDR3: CANSSYGKAGGPGELFF
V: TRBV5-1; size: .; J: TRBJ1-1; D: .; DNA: TGCGCCAGCAGTGGAGGGGACACTGAAGCTTTCTTT; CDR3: CASSGGDTEAFF
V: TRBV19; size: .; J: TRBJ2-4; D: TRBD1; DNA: TGTGCCAGTAGTTCCGGGACAGGGGGACACATTCAGTACTTC; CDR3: CASSSGTGGHIQYF
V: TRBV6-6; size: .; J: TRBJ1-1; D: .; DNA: TGTGCCAGCAGTTACGCCGACAGCACTGAAGCTTTCTTT; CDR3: CASSYADSTEAFF
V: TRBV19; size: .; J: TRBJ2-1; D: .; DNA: TGTGCCAGTAGTCTAAACCTCAACTCCTACAATGAGCAGTTCTTC; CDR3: CASSLNLNSYNEQFF
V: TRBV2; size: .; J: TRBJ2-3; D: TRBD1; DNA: TGTGCCAGCAGCCAGGACAGGGGAGGCACAGATACGCAGTATTTT; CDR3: CASSQDRGGTDTQYF
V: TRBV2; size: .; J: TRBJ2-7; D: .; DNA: TGTGCCTCCCTAGGGGACAACTCCTACGAGCAGTACTTC; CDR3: CASLGDNSYEQYF
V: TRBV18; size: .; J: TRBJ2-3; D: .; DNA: TGTGCCAGCTCACCTTTGCGGAGCACAGATACGCAGTATTTT; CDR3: CASSPLRSTDTQYF
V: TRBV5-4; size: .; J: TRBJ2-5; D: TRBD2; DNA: TGTGCCAGCAGCTTGGGCATAGCGGGAGCCGGAGAGACCCAGTACTTC; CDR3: CASSLGIAGAGETQYF
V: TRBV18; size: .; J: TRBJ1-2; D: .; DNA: TGTGCCAGCTCACCTAACGAAGACAGAGGATATGGCTACACCTTC; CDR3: CASSPNEDRGYGYTF
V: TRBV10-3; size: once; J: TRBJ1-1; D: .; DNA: TGTGCCATCAGTGAGTCGAGGAGACGCGATATGAACACTGAAGCTTTCTTT; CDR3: CAISESRRRDMNTEAFF
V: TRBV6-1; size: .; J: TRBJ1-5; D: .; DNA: TGTGCCAGCAGCGTGTACCCCGGTAGCAATCAGCCCCAGCATTTT; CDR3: CASSVYPGSNQPQHF
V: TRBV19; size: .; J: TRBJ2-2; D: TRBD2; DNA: TGTGCCAGTAGTATTAGAGGGACTAGCGGGTACACCGGGGAGCTGTTTTTT; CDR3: CASSIRGTSGYTGELFF
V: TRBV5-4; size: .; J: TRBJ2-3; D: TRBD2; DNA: TGTGCCAGCAGCCGGGAGGCAGATACGCAGTATTTT; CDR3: CASSREADTQYF
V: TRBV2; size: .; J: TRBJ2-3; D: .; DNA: TGTGCCAGCGGGGCCTTCGGCACAGATACGCAGTATTTT; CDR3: CASGAFGTDTQYF
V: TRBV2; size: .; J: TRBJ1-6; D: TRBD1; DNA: TGTGCCAGCAGTGAGACAGGGGGCTCTTCACCCCTCCACTTT; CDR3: CASSETGGSSPLHF
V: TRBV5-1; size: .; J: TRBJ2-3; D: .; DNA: TGCGCCAGCAGCTTGGGCCAGGGCGTTGGAGATACGCAGTATTTT; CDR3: CASSLGQGVGDTQYF
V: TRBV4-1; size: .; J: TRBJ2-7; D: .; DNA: TGCGCCAGCAGCCTCCCTGGAGGCCCCTACGAGCAGTACTTC; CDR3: CASSLPGGPYEQYF
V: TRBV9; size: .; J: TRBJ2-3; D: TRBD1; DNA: TGTGCCAGCAGCGTAAGGGGACAGGGAGGGACAGATACGCAGTATTTT; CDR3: CASSVRGQGGTDTQYF
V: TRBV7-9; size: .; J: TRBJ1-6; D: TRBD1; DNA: TGTGCCAGCAGCTCCCGGACAGGAGGTTCACCCCTCCACTTT; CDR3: CASSSRTGGSPLHF
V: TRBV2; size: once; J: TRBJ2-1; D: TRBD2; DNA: TGTGCCAGCAGGGGGGTGACTAGCGGGAGAAGACTCCTCAATGAGCAGTTCTTC; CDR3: CASRGVTSGRRLLNEQFF
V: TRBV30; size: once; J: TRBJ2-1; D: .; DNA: TGTGCCTGGAGTGTGGCAGCGTATGTGCCCGATGAGCAGTTCTTC; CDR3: CAWSVAAYVPDEQFF
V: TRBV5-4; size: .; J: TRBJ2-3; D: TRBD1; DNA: TGTGCCAGCAGCCCGTCGGGGACAGGGACGTATACGCAGTATTTT; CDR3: CASSPSGTGTYTQYF
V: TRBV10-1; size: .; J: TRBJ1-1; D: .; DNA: TGCGCCAGCAGCTCAGTGGCAGGGAACACTGAAGCTTTCTTT; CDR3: CASSSVAGNTEAFF
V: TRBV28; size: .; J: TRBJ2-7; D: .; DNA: TGTGCCAGCAGCACTCGATTCGCGGGCTCCTACGAGCAGTACTTC; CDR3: CASSTRFAGSYEQYF
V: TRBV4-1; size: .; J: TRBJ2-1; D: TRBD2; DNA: TGCGCCAGCAGCCGTGGACTAGCGGGAGGTGAGCAGTTCTTC; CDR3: CASSRGLAGGEQFF
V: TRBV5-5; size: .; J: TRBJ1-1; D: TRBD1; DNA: TGTGCCAGCAGCCTGGACAGGGGGAACACTGAAGCTTTCTTT; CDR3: CASSLDRGNTEAFF
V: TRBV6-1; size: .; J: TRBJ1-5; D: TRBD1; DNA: TGTGCCAGCAGTGAAGGACAGGGTGACAATCAGCCCCAGCATTTT; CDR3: CASSEGQGDNQPQHF
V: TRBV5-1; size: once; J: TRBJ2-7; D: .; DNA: TGCGCCAGCAGCCTCTATAGCGGAGCCCTGTCTGAGCAGTACTTC; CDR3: CASSLYSGALSEQYF
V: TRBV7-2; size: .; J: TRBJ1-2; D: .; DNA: TGTGCCAGCAGCTCCTACAGGGAAATGGGCTACACCTTC; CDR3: CASSSYREMGYTF
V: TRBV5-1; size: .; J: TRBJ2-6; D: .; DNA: TGCGCCAGCAGCAAAAGGGAGCTCGGTTCACAAACCGCCTTCGGGGCCAACGTCCTGACTTTC; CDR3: CASSKRELGSQTAFGANVLTF
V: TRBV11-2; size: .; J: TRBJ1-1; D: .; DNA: TGTGCCAGCAGCTTAGCTCGGAACACTGAAGCTTTCTTT; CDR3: CASSLARNTEAFF
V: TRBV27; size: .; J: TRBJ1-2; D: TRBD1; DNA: TGTGCCAGCAGCCAGGGGGCTGAATATGGCTACACCTTC; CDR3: CASSQGAEYGYTF
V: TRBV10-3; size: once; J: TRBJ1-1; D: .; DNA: TGTGCCATCAGTGAGAACTCTGAGCGGACAGTCCCCTACACTGAAGCTTTCTTT; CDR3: CAISENSERTVPYTEAFF
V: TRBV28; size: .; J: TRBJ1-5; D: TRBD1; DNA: TGTGCCAGCAGCCCTGAACGACAGGGTTGGCAGCCCCAGCATTTT; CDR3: CASSPERQGWQPQHF
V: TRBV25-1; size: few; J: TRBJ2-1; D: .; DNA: TGTGCCAGCAGTGACCTCTCAGGTGCCAATGAGCAGTTCTTC; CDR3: CASSDLSGANEQFF